This TCR beta chain was sequenced in a study of T-cell reconstitution after alpha-beta-depleted transplantation in children. This clonotype was seen more than once but under ten times. The TCRbeta library incorporated unique molecular identifiers. MiXCR, run by TCRdb on the PCR reads, gives a single entry per CDR3 protein. The sample lists around 340,000 distinct CDR3 sequences, roughly 15% seen once, with 4.3% in the top ten. The germline gives CDR1 SGHTA, CDR2 FQGNSA. Trimming left V 4 bases short and J 4 bases short, with 13 bases between. The length of the CDR3 is 15 residues. The receptor comes from a human donor who donated a stem cell graft to a child with Fanconi anemia. Sequencing was performed on PBMCs, taken from the stem cell graft. The chain recombines TRBV7-2 with TRBJ2-2; perhaps TRBD2 as D (6 bases). The CDR3 region is CASSSSGRGTGELFF. The CDR3 nucleotides read TGTGCCAGCAGCTCCTCAGGGCGGGGCACCGGGGAGCTGTTTTTT.